This T cell receptor beta chain is drawn from a study of OX40 agonist ivuxolimab in advanced cancers. At the level of the whole study: Ivuxolimab, which targeted the costimulatory receptor OX40 (CD134), was an agonistic, fully human IgG2 monoclonal antibody. Intravenous ivuxolimab was administered to patients every 2 weeks at six dose levels: 0.01, 0.1, 0.3, 1.5, 3 and 10 mg/kg. Of the roughly 51 patients in dose escalation, 19 had hepatocellular carcinoma, some 15 had melanoma, 9 had renal cell carcinoma and 9 had head and neck cancer. The dose-escalation cohort was over 70% male with a mean age of approximately 59 years, ranging from roughly 23 to 90. Prior anti-PD-1, anti-PD-L1 or anti-CTLA-4 therapy was permitted, and approximately 40% of dose-escalation patients had received checkpoint inhibitors. Three dose-escalation patients achieved partial responses, one with hepatocellular carcinoma and two with cutaneous melanoma. The purpose of peripheral TCRbeta sequencing was to test whether ivuxolimab changed TCR sequence diversity and led to clonal T-cell expansion. The paper describes the monotherapy dose-escalation part (N = 52 patients) of the phase I trial of ivuxolimab. On the study overall, not on this receptor specifically: At doses of 0.1 to 3.0 mg/kg, clonal expansion of both CD4+ and CD8+ T cells in blood was seen between baseline and week 6. Antigen specificity was not determined for the clonally expanded peripheral T cells. After ivuxolimab, expanded clones were on average more numerous among CD8+ T cells than among CD4+ T cells. In partial responders in the 0.1-3.0 mg/kg groups, normalized peripheral clonal expansion was found to be among the lowest, especially among CD8+ T cells. Low levels of normalized T-cell clonal expansion were also seen in some patients who did not respond.

The trial excluded patients who had a history of autoimmune disease or were on systemic immunosuppression. In every dose cohort, peripheral blood was drawn for TCR sequencing at baseline, cycle 4 day 1, and cycle 7 day 1. The samples were drawn from a first-in-human, open-label, multicenter phase I dose-escalation trial of ivuxolimab. The trial enrolled adults with locally advanced or metastatic head and neck squamous cell, hepatocellular, melanoma or renal cell carcinoma. CD4+ and CD8+ T cells were sorted separately from peripheral blood before TCR sequencing. As to this clone: Its antigen specificity is not known. The record has no base qualities; no much larger clone is one base away.

The CDR3 has 15 amino acids, counting the end cysteine and phenylalanine. The sequence is cut down to CDR3 DNA, 45 bases in frame from base 1. Sequences SGHAT (CDR1) and FQNNGV (CDR2) are obtained from the germline V gene. V is shortened by 0 bases, J by 4 bases, and the region joining them spans 10 bases. For sequencing of the TCRbeta CDR3 region, genomic DNA was extracted from the sorted cells. The immunoSEQ Assay was used for sequencing of TCRbeta CDR3 regions. TCRdb obtained this table from immuneACCESS and retained in-frame rearrangements with V and J assigned. These tables miss some clones; where compared with another copy, unresolved V genes account for less than half of the shortfall, and the remainder is unexplained. Recorded for this sample are approximately 100,000 clones; about 87% of them occurred a single time. The ten top clones hold 0.79% of the sample.

The source was CD4+ or CD8+ T cells sorted from blood, collected in a trial of the OX40 agonist ivuxolimab. The chain is assembled from TRBV11-2 and TRBJ2-1, and TRBD2 may be the D gene, going by 6 matching bases. The TCR comes from an adult with an advanced solid tumor such as melanoma, head and neck, liver or kidney cancer. At the DNA level, the sequence is TGTGCCAGCAGCTTAGAAGGCGGGGCGTACAATGAGCAGTTCTTC. The encoded protein is CASSLEGGAYNEQFF.